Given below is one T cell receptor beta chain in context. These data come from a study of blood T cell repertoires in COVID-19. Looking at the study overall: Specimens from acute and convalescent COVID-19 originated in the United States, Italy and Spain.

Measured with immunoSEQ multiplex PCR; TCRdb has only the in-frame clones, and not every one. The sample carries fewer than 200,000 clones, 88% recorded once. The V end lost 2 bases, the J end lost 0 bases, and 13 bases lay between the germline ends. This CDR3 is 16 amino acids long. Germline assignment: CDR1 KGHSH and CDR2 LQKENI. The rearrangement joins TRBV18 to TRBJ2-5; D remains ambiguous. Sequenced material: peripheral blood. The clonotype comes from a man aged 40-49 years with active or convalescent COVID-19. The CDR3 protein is CASSPLAGTYQETQYF. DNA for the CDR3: TGTGCCAGCTCACCATTGGCAGGAACGTACCAAGAGACCCAGTACTTC.